Listed below are T cell receptor beta chains from one sample, sequenced in a study of blood T cell repertoires in COVID-19. Only in-frame clones appear in the TCRdb table, and some are missing; sequencing was by immunoSEQ multiplex PCR. The sample lists around 190,000 clones, roughly 82% occurring once. The material sequenced was peripheral blood. These receptors were collected from a human donor in a cohort sampled during active COVID-19. CDR3s include the opening cysteine and the closing phenylalanine or tryptophan. A D gene is named only where the DNA matches it firmly.

.	TRBV20-1	TRBJ2-3	CSAIAADTQYF	TGCAGTGCTATAGCCGCAGATACGCAGTATTTT
TRBD1	TRBV7-9	TRBJ2-2	CASSEYARGRPGELFF	TGTGCCAGCAGCGAGTATGCGAGGGGGCGCCCCGGGGAGCTGTTTTTT
.	TRBV28	TRBJ1-6	CASSPPGEGNSPLHF	TGTGCCAGCAGTCCGCCTGGTGAGGGTAATTCACCCCTCCACTTT
TRBD2	TRBV4-1	TRBJ2-1	CASSRTGLAGTAAFF	TGCGCCAGCAGCAGAACGGGACTAGCGGGAACGGCGGCGTTCTTC
.	TRBV2	TRBJ2-5	CASSVGGGTETQYF	TGTGCCAGCAGTGTTGGGGGGGGCACGGAGACCCAGTACTTC
.	TRBV29-1	TRBJ2-5	CSVGPGLTMGTQYF	TGCAGCGTTGGGCCGGGACTGACGATGGGGACCCAGTACTTC
TRBD1	TRBV9	TRBJ1-2	CASRGTGGYYGYTF	TGTGCCAGCAGGGGGACAGGGGGCTACTATGGCTACACCTTC
TRBD1	TRBV29-1	TRBJ1-2	CSVERQGLGYTF	TGCAGCGTTGAAAGACAGGGGCTGGGCTACACCTTC
.	TRBV3-1/TRBV3-2	TRBJ1-5	CASSQGAIRPQHF	TGTGCCAGCAGCCAAGGGGCGATACGGCCCCAGCATTTT
TRBD1	TRBV19	TRBJ2-1	CASSMRQGASYNEQFF	TGTGCCAGTAGTATGAGGCAGGGGGCCTCCTACAATGAGCAGTTCTTC
.	TRBV18	TRBJ1-1	CASSPLSGSPHTEAFF	TGTGCCAGCTCACCATTATCGGGGTCCCCCCACACTGAAGCTTTCTTT